The 3 T cell receptor beta chains presented below share a single source sample, sequenced in a study of blood T cell repertoires in COVID-19. Using immunoSEQ multiplex PCR, the repertoire was profiled, and TCRdb retains in-frame clones only, with some absent. The repertoire holds approximately 330,000 clones, with approximately 86% as singletons. Material for sequencing was peripheral blood. The receptors derive from a man under 40 with COVID-19, enrolled during active disease.

The chain is built from TRBV18 and TRBJ1-6; TRBD1 matches at 8 bases. Looked up from germline, CDR1 is KGHSH and CDR2 is LQKENI. V lost 10 bases to trimming and J lost 9 bases; unmatched junction nucleotides: 8. CDR3 size: 13 residues. CDR3 in amino acids: CATQQGEGSPLHF. Here the CDR3 DNA reads TGTGCCACCCAACAGGGGGAGGGTTCACCCCTCCACTTT.

This clone has a single count. This rearrangement joins TRBV19 to TRBJ2-1; 13 bases are shared with TRBD2. The trim removed 2 bases at V and 12 bases at J, leaving 16 bases unmatched. Per germline, CDR1 LNHDA and CDR2 SQIVND (reference sequence). The CDR3 runs to 18 residues. DNA of the CDR3: TGTGCCAGTAGTATATTTTCCGGGACTAGCGGGACGAGAAGGGGGCAGTTCTTC. Translation: CASSIFSGTSGTRRGQFF. Supplemented by reference TRBV19 and TRBJ2-1, the full variable domain reads DGGITQSPKYLFRKEGQNVTLSCEQNLNHDAMYWYRQDPGQGLRLIYYSQIVNDFQKGDIAEGYSVSREKKESFPLTVTSAQKNPTAFYLCASSIFSGTSGTRRGQFFGPGTRLTVL.

The V call is TRBV19, the J call TRBJ2-2; 8 positions agree with TRBD1. The CDR3 is made up of 15 amino acids. After removal of 5 bases from V and 0 bases from J, the junction contained 2 bases not matched to a gene. Germline V gives CDR1 LNHDA, CDR2 SQIVND (reference sequence). CDR3 amino acids: CASSDRGANTGELFF. Here the CDR3 DNA reads TGTGCCAGTAGTGACAGGGGAGCGAACACCGGGGAGCTGTTTTTT.